This is a list of T cell receptor beta chains from one sample in a study of cytomegalovirus exposure and HLA in healthy donors. Sequencing was performed with immunoSEQ multiplex PCR; in TCRdb, only in-frame clones are kept and a portion is missing. The sample has about 210,000 clones, 80% to 90% seen once; the top ten hold 2.5% to 3%. The sample was PBMCs. The receptor set was obtained from a man aged 25-45 years in good health and CMV-seronegative. Each CDR3 is given with its conserved first and last residue. Each record gives: V gene, D gene, J gene, CDR3 protein. D genes are given only for firm matches.

>TRBV29-1|TRBD1|TRBJ2-5
CSVEWGSTGLETQYF
>TRBV7-9|-|TRBJ1-1
CASSLKLVNTEAFF
>TRBV9|TRBD1|TRBJ2-3
CASSVEGQFSTDTQYF
>TRBV9|TRBD2|TRBJ2-5
CASSVVPSGGQETQYF
>TRBV4-2|-|-
CASSQEGGVGEQYF
>TRBV19|TRBD2|TRBJ2-3
CASSPGLAFTDTQYF
>TRBV13|-|TRBJ2-1
CASSLGRPSPYNEQFF
>TRBV27|-|TRBJ2-1
CASSLGACLQFF
>TRBV2|TRBD1|TRBJ2-1
CASRTGGAYNEQFF
>TRBV30|-|TRBJ2-7
CAWSVQGSTAYEQYF
>TRBV5-6|TRBD1|TRBJ1-2
CASRPDRVYGYTF
>TRBV7-6|-|TRBJ1-2
CASSLDHRECYGYTF
>TRBV28|-|TRBJ2-2
CASRIGGQWTGELFF
>TRBV2|TRBD1|TRBJ1-5
CASSQDRVNNQPQHF
>TRBV11-3|-|TRBJ2-7
CASSLDPGYEQYF
>TRBV2|-|TRBJ2-3
CASSSQGPDTQYF
>TRBV6-5|TRBD2|TRBJ2-3
CATKWGGTDTQYF
>TRBV27|-|TRBJ1-1
CASKGVFETFF
>TRBV7-6|TRBD2|TRBJ2-7
CASSSAPGLAAYEQYF
>TRBV6-6|-|TRBJ2-7
CASSYGNSYEQYF
>TRBV7-2|TRBD2|TRBJ2-5
CASSWTSGGVERETQYF
>TRBV28|TRBD2|TRBJ2-3
CASSSPSGLRTDTQYF
>TRBV5-8|TRBD2|TRBJ2-3
CASSLGASGGPSTDTQYF
>TRBV19|-|TRBJ1-1
CASSIAGFEAFF
>TRBV19|TRBD2|TRBJ2-7
CASSIGGGSYEQYF
>TRBV7-9|TRBD1|TRBJ1-2
CASSLALRGHYGYTF
>TRBV7-8|TRBD1|TRBJ2-6
CASSSRGSGASVLTF
>TRBV18|-|TRBJ2-7
CASSPGGVPYEQYF
>TRBV15|TRBD2|TRBJ2-3
CATSRVRLAGGRADTQYF
>TRBV7-3|-|TRBJ2-2
CASSFQGSGELFF
>TRBV2|TRBD1|TRBJ2-3
CASSASRGPGDTQYF
>TRBV18|-|TRBJ1-5
CASSPPIREGNQPQHF
>TRBV7-8|TRBD1|TRBJ2-5
CASSLSTGGQETQYF
>TRBV2|-|TRBJ1-2
CASSEGQSVYGYTF
>TRBV4-1|TRBD1|TRBJ1-5
CASSLGQGGNQPQHF
>TRBV5-4|-|TRBJ2-2
CASSLAGGTGELFF
>TRBV7-9|-|TRBJ2-7
CASSQVGGYEQYF
>TRBV29-1|TRBD1|TRBJ2-1
CSVDRGFLYNEQFF
>TRBV10-3|-|TRBJ1-1
CAIGPGDTEAFF
>TRBV2|TRBD2|TRBJ2-7
CASSGLAAYEQYF
>TRBV2|-|TRBJ2-5
CASSPLSGLEYF
>TRBV13|-|TRBJ2-2
CASSLERGYTGELFF
>TRBV7-9|-|TRBJ1-2
CSSSFGDAGGYTF
>TRBV28|TRBD1|TRBJ1-2
CASSPLTPAGGRTF
>TRBV2|TRBD1|TRBJ1-2
CASTPPGQASMYGYTF
>TRBV5-1|TRBD1|TRBJ1-3
CASSPEGQGRRNTIYF
>TRBV28|-|TRBJ2-7
CASSGVTGTTYGEQYF
>TRBV28|-|TRBJ2-7
CASSLTALASYEQYF
>TRBV6-1|TRBD1|TRBJ2-2
CASSKDYRGANSGTGELFF
>TRBV28|TRBD2|TRBJ2-7
CASSLSSGSYEQYF
>TRBV7-6|TRBD2|TRBJ2-1
CASSLGSGGAGEQFF
>TRBV4-1|-|TRBJ1-6
CASSQVVPGSPLHF
>TRBV6-6|-|TRBJ2-5
CASRTQETQYF
>TRBV7-9|-|TRBJ1-1
CASSLAQGRNTEAFF
>TRBV7-9|-|TRBJ2-7
CASSFSSGEQYF
>TRBV7-9|TRBD1|TRBJ1-1
CASSLIWTGSNTEAFF
>TRBV28|-|TRBJ1-5
CASSLQGFNQPQHF
>TRBV2|-|TRBJ2-5
CASSGLQPIQETQYF
>TRBV6-1|-|TRBJ2-7
CATTGVSDEQYF
>TRBV6-5|TRBD1|TRBJ1-6
CASSLQGNNSPLHF